This TCR beta chain stems from a study of cytomegalovirus exposure and HLA in healthy donors. Study-level points and caveats: Researchers reportedly found TCR beta sequences accurately predicted most subjects' HLA-A and HLA-B alleles. Under in vitro conditions, a few CMV-associated chains were confirmed as specific for CMV antigens. Investigators reported 150 to 200 TCR beta chains as tied to cytomegalovirus.

Note on this clone: What it binds is unknown.

The CDR3 totals 15 residues. V lost 2 bases and J lost 11; bases outside the gene matches: 14. Germline V gene data show CDR1 as ENHRY and CDR2 as SYGVKD. Both 60 Vbeta primers and 13 Jbeta primers went into the PCR. Per the original methods: There were about 88 million unique TCR beta chains by a later count, and about 11 million of them were shared. TCRdb's table, derived via immunoSEQ multiplex PCR, lists solely in-frame clones and lacks some. V and J calls and clone size are given by that table; D and trimming were obtained from the DNA. The sample has about 75,000 clones, around 80% seen once. Sequencing was done on a sample of PBMCs. The chain recombines TRBV10-3 with TRBJ1-1; 7 bases match TRBD1. This TCR was recovered from a man aged 18-30 years in good health and CMV-seronegative. The CDR3 DNA reads TGTGCCATCAGTGAGAACCTCGTCGACAGGGACCCGGCTTTCTTT. This gives the protein CAISENLVDRDPAFF.